A selection of T cell receptor beta chains follows, all from one sample in a study of blood T cells in healthy people across ages. MiXCR, applied by TCRdb to the 5' RACE reads, yields one record per CDR3 protein. Of about 580,000 distinct CDR3 sequences detected, roughly 48% appear once; the ten largest clones hold 20% to 25%. Source material: blood. The receptors come from a man of 80 years or more in good health. The CDR3 runs from the conserved cysteine through the conserved F or W. D genes are given only for firm matches.

TRBJ2-1 TRBV7-3 TRBD2 CASRTSGGARGEQFF
TRBJ1-2 TRBV7-8 . CASSLQPANYGYTF
TRBJ1-2 TRBV18 . CASSPGSVYTF
TRBJ2-5 TRBV2 . CASSEGGAGHQETQYF
TRBJ2-3 TRBV4-3 TRBD2 CASSQTTGGSNPGQYF
TRBJ2-1 TRBV7-9 . CASSLGGRIGREQFF
TRBJ1-2 TRBV6-6 TRBD1 CASSAQGANNYGYTF
TRBJ2-7 TRBV7-2 TRBD1 CASSLDQGAYEQYF
TRBJ1-5 TRBV7-3 . CASSSAQGNQPQHF
TRBJ2-6 TRBV12-3/TRBV12-4 . CASSSPLNRAGANVLTF
TRBJ2-4 TRBV29-1 TRBD1 CSVIRQGEKNIQYF
TRBJ2-3 TRBV20-1 . CSAPSWPTTDTQYF
TRBJ2-3 TRBV24-1 . CATSDPGQATDTQYF
TRBJ2-7 TRBV7-2 TRBD2 CASSLTSGTYEQYF
TRBJ2-1 TRBV29-1 TRBD2 CSVAGLAAYNEQFF
TRBJ2-7 TRBV6-1 . CASSDPAISSYEQYF
TRBJ1-2 TRBV7-9 . CASSLEPIYGYTF
TRBJ2-7 TRBV7-2 TRBD2 CASSYPGGPYEQYF
TRBJ1-5 TRBV5-6 . CASSYTGAINQPQHF
TRBJ2-7 TRBV7-2 . CASSISSYEQYF
TRBJ1-4 TRBV10-3 . CAISEGPNEKLFF
TRBJ2-7 TRBV21-1 . CASSKRGLWTHEQYF
TRBJ2-7 TRBV29-1 TRBD1 CSVERQGTGEQYF
TRBJ2-1 TRBV2 . CAGGLEKYNEQFF
TRBJ2-7 TRBV10-3 TRBD1 CAITGDRQGLGEQYF